A single T cell receptor beta chain is shown here with its context. Extraction and reverse transcription of RNA yielded cDNA as the sequencing template. Libraries were prepared by immunoSEQ multiplex PCR; TCRdb keeps only in-frame clonotypes and omits some of them. Of 200,000 to 250,000 clones listed, about 60% were seen once; the top ten hold 0.45%. These data come from a study of CD8+ T cells in alopecia areata. There are 16 residues in the CDR3. Germline V lookup: CDR1 SGDLS, CDR2 YYNGEE. J lost 5 bases, V lost 4 bases, and 11 bases had no gene match. Using a FACSAria, the CD4+ and CD8+ T cells were sorted from the PBMCs.

The receptor's source is a human donor with alopecia areata. The V gene is TRBV9, the J gene TRBJ2-3; 9 bases map to TRBD2. The material was CD4+ T cells sorted from blood, obtained at week 0. The CDR3 DNA follows: TGTGCCAGCAGCCCACAGATTAGCGGGAGAATAGATACGCAGTATTTT. Residues: CASSPQISGRIDTQYF.